This passage covers 9 T cell receptor beta chains from one sample sequenced in a study of vaccination effects on CD4 cells after COVID-19. The repertoire was sequenced with immunoSEQ multiplex PCR; TCRdb's copy has only in-frame clones and lacks some. The sample carries tens of thousands of clones, approximately 76% recorded once. Viral peptide pools were used in the ViraFEST assay to expand antigen-specific CD4+ T cells, and sequencing came afterward. Subsequent to a culture period of less than twelve days, CD4+ T cells were isolated. The vaccine recipients had no prior SARS-CoV-2 infection, with negative nucleocapsid antibodies. These receptors' antigens are unknown. The material sequenced was CD4+ T cells from PBMCs cultured with HCoV-NL63 spike peptides, taken before COVID-19 vaccination. The receptors shown here come from a human donor who received a COVID-19 vaccine.

This chain links TRBV24-1 with TRBJ2-5, with D unclear. V was shortened by 4 bases and J by 1 base, with 6 bases between the two germline ends. This CDR3 region has 13 residues. Germline V gene sequence: CDR1 KGHDR, CDR2 SFDVKD. The CDR3 loop is CATSETPQETQYF. Here the CDR3 DNA reads TGTGCCACCAGTGAGACACCCCAAGAGACCCAGTACTTC.

The CDR3 coding sequence is TGTGCCAGCATAGGTGGGCAAAATGAAAAACTGTTTTTT. It yields the protein CASIGGQNEKLFF. The chain is built from TRBV6-6 and TRBJ1-4; D is uncertain. Per the germline V gene, CDR1 is MNHNY and CDR2 is SVGAGI (reference sequence). The CDR3 sequence is 13 residues long. V lost 7 bases and J 5 bases, leaving 11 bases between the germline ends.

The rearrangement joins TRBV7-8 to TRBJ2-1; 9 nucleotides line up with TRBD1. The germline CDR1 and CDR2 sequences are SGHVS and FQNEAQ. There are 13 residues in the CDR3. Trimming removed 5 bases from V and 8 bases from J; junction bases left unmatched: 4. CDR3 sequence (DNA): TGTGCCAGCAGCACGGACAGGGGCTATGAGCAGTTCTTC. This sequence encodes CASSTDRGYEQFF.

This rearrangement joins TRBV5-1 to TRBJ1-3; TRBD1 matches at 7 bases. This CDR3 has 16 amino acids. Trimming removed 2 bases from V and 1 base from J; junction bases left unmatched: 6. CDR1 is SGHRS and CDR2 is YFSETQ in the germline V gene. The CDR3 sequence is CASSLTGADSGNTIYF. CDR3 DNA: TGCGCCAGCAGCTTAACAGGGGCCGATTCTGGAAACACCATATATTTT. The full variable domain, its missing parts supplied by reference TRBV5-1 and TRBJ1-3, is KAGVTQTPRYLIKTRGQQVTLSCSPISGHRSVSWYQQTPGQGLQFLFEYFSETQRNKGNFPGRFSGRQFSNSRSEMNVSTLELGDSALYLCASSLTGADSGNTIYFGEGSWLTVV.

V and J are TRBV6-5 and TRBJ2-7, with TRBD1 matching 8 bases. The germline V gene has CDR1 MNHEY and CDR2 SVGAGI. V lost 4 bases, J lost 3 bases, and 5 bases stayed unmatched. CDR3 length: 14 residues. CDR3 DNA sequence: TGTGCCAGCAGTTCCCGGACAGGGATCTACGAGCAGTACGTC. Encoded protein: CASSSRTGIYEQYV.

The chain recombines TRBV5-8 with TRBJ2-3; TRBD1 is a possible D gene (6 bases). The CDR3 extends over 15 amino acids. V lost 4 bases to trimming and J lost 2 bases, with 14 bases between them. CDR1 SGHTS and CDR2 YDEGEE come from the germline V gene. The CDR3 loop reads CASSVQGYTTDTQYF. CDR3 coding DNA: TGTGCCAGCAGCGTACAGGGCTACACCACAGATACGCAGTATTTT.

V is TRBV6-2 or TRBV6-3 and J is TRBJ1-2, with a weak D call TRBD1 (5 bases). This CDR3 is 13 amino acids long. V lost 5 bases and J 4 bases, leaving 11 bases between the germline ends. From germline, CDR1 is MNHEY and CDR2 SVGEGT. The CDR3 spells CASSLTAIYGYTF. The CDR3 nucleotides read TGTGCCAGCAGTCTGACAGCAATCTATGGCTACACCTTC.

This rearrangement joins TRBV28 to TRBJ1-2; weak D call: TRBD1 (5 bases). The CDR3 runs 13 residues. The V and J ends lost 2 bases and 3 bases respectively, with 7 bases between them. CDR1 and CDR2 from the germline V gene are MDHEN and SYDVKM. The CDR3 DNA is TGTGCCAGCAGTTTAATAGGGGACTATGGCTACACCTTC. It yields the protein CASSLIGDYGYTF.

This clone turned up a few times. The chain combines TRBV6-4 with TRBJ2-2; D is perhaps TRBD1 or TRBD2 (6 bases each). The germline CDR1 and CDR2 sequences are MRHNA and SNTAGT. V dropped 3 bases and J dropped 1 base, with 9 bases sitting between them. This CDR3 is built from 15 residues. The CDR3 DNA is TGTGCCAGCAGTGAACAGGGACTGAACACCGGGGAGCTGTTTTTT. Protein product: CASSEQGLNTGELFF.